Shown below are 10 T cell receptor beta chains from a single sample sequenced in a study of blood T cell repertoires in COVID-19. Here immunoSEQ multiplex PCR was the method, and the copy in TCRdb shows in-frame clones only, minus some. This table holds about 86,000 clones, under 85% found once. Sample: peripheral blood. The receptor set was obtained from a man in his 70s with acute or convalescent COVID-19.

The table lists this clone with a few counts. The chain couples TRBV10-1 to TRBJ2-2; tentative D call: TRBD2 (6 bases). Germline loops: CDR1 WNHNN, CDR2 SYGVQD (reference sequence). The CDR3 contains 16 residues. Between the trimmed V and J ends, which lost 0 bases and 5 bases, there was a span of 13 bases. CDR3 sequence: CASSESGLPRTGELFF. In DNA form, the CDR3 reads TGCGCCAGCAGTGAGTCGGGACTCCCGAGGACCGGGGAGCTGTTTTTT.

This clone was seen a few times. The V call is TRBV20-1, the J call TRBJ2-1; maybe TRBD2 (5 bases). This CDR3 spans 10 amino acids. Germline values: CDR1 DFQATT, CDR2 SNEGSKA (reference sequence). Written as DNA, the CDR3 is TGCAGCGCCGGGGACAATGAGCAGTTCTTC. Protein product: CSAGDNEQFF.

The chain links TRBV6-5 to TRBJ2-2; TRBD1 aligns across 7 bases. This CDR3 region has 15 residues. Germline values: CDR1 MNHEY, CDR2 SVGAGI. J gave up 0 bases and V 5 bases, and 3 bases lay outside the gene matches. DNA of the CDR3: TGTGCCAGCAGTCTAGGGGGCGCGAACACCGGGGAGCTGTTTTTT. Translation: CASSLGGANTGELFF.

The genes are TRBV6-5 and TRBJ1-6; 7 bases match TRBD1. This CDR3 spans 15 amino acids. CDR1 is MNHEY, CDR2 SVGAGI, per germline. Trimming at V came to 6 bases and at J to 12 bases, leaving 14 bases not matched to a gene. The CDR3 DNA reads TGTGCCAGCAGACCGGGACAGTCGGGAAGGGGACCCCTCCACTTT. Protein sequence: CASRPGQSGRGPLHF.

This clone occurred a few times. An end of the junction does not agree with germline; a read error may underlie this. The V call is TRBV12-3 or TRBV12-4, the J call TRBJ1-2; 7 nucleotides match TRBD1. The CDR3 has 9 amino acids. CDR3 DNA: TGTGCCAGCGGAAACAGGGGATTCTTC. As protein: CASGNRGFF.

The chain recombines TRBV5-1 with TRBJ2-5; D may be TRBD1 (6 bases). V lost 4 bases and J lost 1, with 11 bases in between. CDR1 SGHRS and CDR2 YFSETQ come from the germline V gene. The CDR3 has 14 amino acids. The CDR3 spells CASSRTGPQETQYF. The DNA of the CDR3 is TGCGCCAGCAGCAGAACAGGGCCCCAAGAGACCCAGTACTTC.

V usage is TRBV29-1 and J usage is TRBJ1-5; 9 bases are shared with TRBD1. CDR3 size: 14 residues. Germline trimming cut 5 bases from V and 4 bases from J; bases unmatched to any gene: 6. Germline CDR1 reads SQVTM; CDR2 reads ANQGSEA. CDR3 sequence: CSVQLGQGNQPQHF. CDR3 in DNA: TGCAGCGTTCAGCTGGGACAGGGAAATCAGCCCCAGCATTTT.

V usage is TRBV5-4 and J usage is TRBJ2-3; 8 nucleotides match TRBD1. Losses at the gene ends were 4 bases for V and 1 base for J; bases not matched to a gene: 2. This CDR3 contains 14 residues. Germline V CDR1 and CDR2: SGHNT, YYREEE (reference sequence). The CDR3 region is CASSPDRGTDTQYF. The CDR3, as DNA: TGTGCCAGCAGCCCGGACAGGGGCACAGATACGCAGTATTTT.

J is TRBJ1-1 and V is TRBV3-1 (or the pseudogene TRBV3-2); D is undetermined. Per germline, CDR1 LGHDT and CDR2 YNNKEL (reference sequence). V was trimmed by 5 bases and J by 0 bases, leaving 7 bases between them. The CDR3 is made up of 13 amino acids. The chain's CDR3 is CASSYRMNTEAFF. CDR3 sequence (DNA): TGTGCCAGCAGCTACAGAATGAACACTGAAGCTTTCTTT.

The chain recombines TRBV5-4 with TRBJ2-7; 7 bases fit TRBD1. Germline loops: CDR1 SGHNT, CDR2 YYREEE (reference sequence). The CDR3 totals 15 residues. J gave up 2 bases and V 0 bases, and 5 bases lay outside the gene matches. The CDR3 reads CASSLDRGSTYEQYV. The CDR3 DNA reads TGTGCCAGCAGCTTGGACAGGGGATCCACCTACGAGCAGTACGTC.